This T cell receptor beta chain was captured by sequencing in a study of T-cell reconstitution after alpha-beta-depleted transplantation in children. Germline-derived CDR1 and CDR2 are SNHLY and FYNNEI. The V and J ends lost 6 bases and 0 bases, in that order; junction bases with no gene match: 13. The CDR3 length is 19 residues. Preparation of the TCRbeta library was carried out with unique molecular identifiers. TCRdb recomputed calls from the PCR reads with MiXCR, one row per CDR3 protein. The data hold around 450,000 distinct CDR3 sequences, with over 9.5% observed a single time. This clonotype appeared many times.

The receptor comes from a child under 10 years old with inherited bone marrow failure, due to receive a stem cell transplant. The chain has TRBV2 and TRBJ2-3; 12 bases line up with TRBD2. Sequenced here: PBMCs, sampled before TCRalphabeta/CD19-depleted stem cell transplant. DNA for the CDR3: TGTGCCAGCAGCACACGACTAGCGGGAGACCTCCCTAGCACAGATACGCAGTATTTT. It is translated as CASSTRLAGDLPSTDTQYF.